Listed below are T cell receptor beta chains from one sample, sequenced in a study of CD8 T cells in Susac syndrome. TCRdb itself ran the immunoSEQ multiplex PCR reads through MiXCR, one entry per CDR3 protein. The sample carries 110,000 or so distinct CDR3 sequences, about 92% recorded once. The sequenced sample consisted of CD4+ T cells from PBMCs. Receptor source: a human donor with multiple sclerosis. Both conserved end residues are part of each CDR3. A D gene is named only where the DNA matches it firmly. Size tells how often a clone was seen (once, few, many) or the class of an expanded clone, and some rows leave it out.

D,J,length,V,size,DNA,CDR3
NA,TRBJ1-1,14,TRBV7-9,NA,TGTGCCAGCAGCTTAGTGGTCCCTAACACTGAAGCTTTCTTT,CASSLVVPNTEAFF
TRBD1,TRBJ2-5,15,TRBV11-2,NA,TGTGCCAGCAGCTTAGGAGGACAGGGATCGGAGACCCAGTACTTC,CASSLGGQGSETQYF
NA,TRBJ1-1,13,TRBV7-2,NA,TGTGCCAGCAGCATTACTGGGGACACTGAAGCTTTCTTT,CASSITGDTEAFF
NA,TRBJ2-5,14,TRBV5-6,NA,TGTGCCAGCAGCTTGGTTTCTAGCGAAGAGACCCAGTACTTC,CASSLVSSEETQYF
NA,TRBJ2-7,13,TRBV3-1,NA,TGTGCCAGTCGAAACGGGGGTACCTACGAGCAGTACTTC,CASRNGGTYEQYF
NA,TRBJ2-3,15,TRBV3-1,once,TGTGCCAGCAGCCCAGGGGCGGTAAACACAGATACGCAGTATTTT,CASSPGAVNTDTQYF
TRBD1,TRBJ1-6,14,TRBV5-6,NA,TGTGCCAGCAGCCAGGGACAGGGAGTATCACCCCTCCACTTT,CASSQGQGVSPLHF
NA,TRBJ1-5,16,TRBV12-3/TRBV12-4,NA,TGTGCCAGCAGTTTTGGGGGTACCGGTGGCAATCAGCCCCAGCATTTT,CASSFGGTGGNQPQHF
NA,TRBJ2-4,17,TRBV19,NA,TGTGCCAGTAGGACGACAGGCCCCAGTCGAGCCAAAAACATTCAGTACTTC,CASRTTGPSRAKNIQYF
NA,TRBJ1-1,15,TRBV7-2,NA,TGTGCCAGCAGCTCACCCCGCAGGGTAAACACTGAAGCTTTCTTT,CASSSPRRVNTEAFF
NA,TRBJ1-3,15,TRBV5-1,NA,TGCGCCAGCAGCGGAGGGTTTTCGGTTGGAAACACCATATATTTT,CASSGGFSVGNTIYF
TRBD2,TRBJ2-1,16,TRBV20-1,NA,TGCAGTGCTAGAGACGCGGGGGGGCCCTCCTACAATGAGCAGTTCTTC,CSARDAGGPSYNEQFF
NA,TRBJ2-7,15,TRBV7-9,NA,TGTGCCAGCAGCCCCGCTGGCTACGGGACCTCCGAGCAGTACTTC,CASSPAGYGTSEQYF
TRBD2,TRBJ2-7,16,TRBV20-1,NA,TGCAGTGCCGAGACTAGCGGGGGGCCCAGCGCTGGCGAGCAGTACTTC,CSAETSGGPSAGEQYF
TRBD1,TRBJ1-3,11,TRBV15,once,TGTGCCACCGGGACAGGCGGAGCCATATATTTT,CATGTGGAIYF
NA,TRBJ2-2,13,TRBV2,NA,TGTGCCAGCAGGCAGGAGGGTACCGGGGAGCTGTTTTTT,CASRQEGTGELFF
NA,TRBJ2-4,17,TRBV4-1,NA,TGCGCCAGCAGCCAAGATTTTGGCAGGAGAGCCAAAAACATTCAGTACTTC,CASSQDFGRRAKNIQYF
NA,TRBJ1-5,16,TRBV5-1,NA,TGCGCCAGCAGCTTGGATCCGGGGGATGGCAATCAGCCCCAGCATTTT,CASSLDPGDGNQPQHF
TRBD2,TRBJ2-5,14,TRBV20-1,NA,TGCAGTGCTAGAGATACTAGCGGGGGGGAGACCCAGTACTTC,CSARDTSGGETQYF
TRBD1,TRBJ2-5,14,TRBV6-2/TRBV6-3,NA,TGTGCCAGCAGGGGGACAGGGGACTGGGAGACCCAGTACTTC,CASRGTGDWETQYF
TRBD1,TRBJ2-7,13,TRBV27,NA,TGTGCCAGCACCAGGGGGCCGGGGGACGAGCAGTACTTC,CASTRGPGDEQYF
TRBD1,TRBJ2-7,14,TRBV27,NA,TGTGCCAGCAGTCGCCGGACAGGGATATACGAGCAGTACTTC,CASSRRTGIYEQYF
TRBD1,TRBJ2-4,14,TRBV2,NA,TGTGCCAGCCCTGCCCCGGGACAGGGTCCAATTCAGTACTTC,CASPAPGQGPIQYF
NA,TRBJ1-2,14,TRBV2,NA,TGTGCCAGCAGTGAAGACAGGGCCCTATATGGCTACACCTTC,CASSEDRALYGYTF
NA,TRBJ1-6,15,TRBV7-9,NA,TGTGCCAGCAGCTTATGGGGGTCCTATAATTCACCCCTCCACTTT,CASSLWGSYNSPLHF
NA,TRBJ1-5,16,TRBV7-2,NA,TGTGCCAGCAGCTTAGTGGCAGGGTATAGCAATCAGCCCCAGCTTTTT,CASSLVAGYSNQPQLF
TRBD1,TRBJ2-7,14,TRBV7-2,once,TGTGCCAGCAGCTCTCCGGGACAGGGGTCCGAGCAGTACTTC,CASSSPGQGSEQYF
NA,TRBJ2-1,17,TRBV9,once,TGTGCCAGCAGCCCAAAATCCGGGACACAGGTATTAAATGAGCAGTTCTTC,CASSPKSGTQVLNEQFF
TRBD1,TRBJ1-2,13,TRBV6-2/TRBV6-3,NA,TGTGCCAGCAGACAAGACAGGGTCGGTGGCTACACCTTC,CASRQDRVGGYTF
NA,TRBJ1-2,12,TRBV6-6,NA,TGTGCCAGCAGTTACCCGGGGGGTGGCTACACCTTC,CASSYPGGGYTF
NA,TRBJ2-1,16,TRBV20-1,NA,TGCAGTGCTAGCAACTTAGGGCCTAGTTATTACAATGAGCAGTTCTTC,CSASNLGPSYYNEQFF
TRBD2,TRBJ2-5,16,TRBV5-1,NA,TGCGCCAGCAGCTGGGGGACTAGCGGGGGGGCTGAGACCCAGTACTTC,CASSWGTSGGAETQYF
TRBD2,TRBJ2-4,18,TRBV7-2,NA,TGTGCCAGCAGCGCCCGGGTGAGCGGGGACTTAGCCAAAAACATTCAGTACTTC,CASSARVSGDLAKNIQYF
NA,TRBJ2-2,15,TRBV5-1,once,TGCGCCAGCAGCATGGACGGACCGAGGACCGGGGAGCTGTTTTTT,CASSMDGPRTGELFF
NA,TRBJ2-5,14,TRBV20-1,NA,TGCAGTGCTAGAGATCTAGTTCGTCAAGAGACCCAGTACTTC,CSARDLVRQETQYF
NA,TRBJ2-3,15,TRBV6-2/TRBV6-3,NA,TGTGCCAGCAGTTACTCGCCAGGTCCCGCAGATACGCAGTATTTT,CASSYSPGPADTQYF
NA,TRBJ1-1,13,TRBV30,few,TGTGCCTGGAGTGTTGGGATGAACACTGAAGCTTTCTTT,CAWSVGMNTEAFF